A selection of T cell receptor beta chains follows, all from one sample in a study of blood T cell repertoires in COVID-19. Profiled with immunoSEQ multiplex PCR; TCRdb holds only in-frame clones, not every one. The sample lists 190,000 or so clones; 85% to 90% were seen once. The sample consisted of peripheral blood. These receptors were collected from a man aged 60 to 75 who had recovered from COVID-19. Both conserved end residues are part of each CDR3. D genes are given only for firm matches.

>TRBV6-5|TRBJ1-2|-
CAGGLGRGYGYTF
>TRBV3-1/TRBV3-2|TRBJ1-3|-
CASSPSGVSGNTIYF
>TRBV27|TRBJ1-5|-
CASGQSSNQPQHF
>TRBV30|TRBJ1-4|TRBD1
CAWSVDRGTNEKLFF
>TRBV10-1|TRBJ2-1|TRBD2
CASSEVGTNPYNEQFF
>TRBV9|TRBJ2-7|TRBD2
CASSAGSSSGISYEQYF
>TRBV18|TRBJ1-5|-
CASSPPQGWNQPQHF
>TRBV7-2|TRBJ1-3|TRBD1
CASSLAGTGANTIYF
>TRBV28|TRBJ2-5|TRBD2
CASSLVLAGGETQYF
>TRBV10-3|TRBJ1-1|-
CAISVENGNTEAFF
>TRBV9|TRBJ2-7|-
CASSVAAQGSYEQYF
>TRBV11-2|TRBJ2-5|TRBD1
CASSESGQGGEETQYF
>TRBV5-6|TRBJ1-2|TRBD1
CASSYGTGGIQHTF
>TRBV20-1|TRBJ1-1|-
CSARDRRGYTEAFF
>TRBV4-2|TRBJ2-7|-
CASSQGEPYEQYF
>TRBV30|TRBJ2-5|TRBD2
CAWRAGGETQYF
>TRBV7-9|TRBJ1-3|-
CASSTHEGNTIYF
>TRBV18|TRBJ1-1|-
CASSPPGASDTEAFF
>TRBV5-3|TRBJ2-7|TRBD2
CARSRAGGFYEQYF
>TRBV9|TRBJ2-3|TRBD2
CASSVRTPATSGRSTDTQYF
>TRBV11-2|TRBJ2-1|TRBD1
CASSPGTGIQGEQFF
>TRBV5-4|TRBJ1-2|-
CASSLDRGRPPGYTF